The 28 T cell receptor beta chains in this list originate from one sample, sequenced in a study of radiation and T cells in renal cell carcinoma. Repertoires were generated with immunoSEQ multiplex PCR, while TCRdb's copy carries only in-frame clones and drops some. The profile shows around 140,000 clones, less than 90% of them singletons. Documented time point: baseline pretreatment blood. Treatment in this sample: 15 Gy SBRT to primary tumor, nephrectomy 4 weeks later. The sample in question was blood, obtained from a patient whose treatment included radiotherapy and nephrectomy. These receptors came from a woman aged 70 to 79 with renal cell carcinoma.

V gene TRBV19 combines with J gene TRBJ1-1, with 7 bases fitting TRBD1. The length of the CDR3 is 14 residues. CDR1 LNHDA and CDR2 SQIVND come from the germline V gene (reference sequence). J was trimmed by 2 bases and V by 5 bases; bases with no gene match: 5. The CDR3 region has the DNA TGTGCCAGTAGTCGACAGGGAAAAAACACTGAAGCTTTCTTT. This sequence encodes CASSRQGKNTEAFF.

CDR3 nucleotide sequence: TGTGCCAGCAGTGAAGATCTTAGGCAGATACCGAATTCACCCCTCCACTTT. Protein sequence: CASSEDLRQIPNSPLHF. The chain has TRBV6-1 and TRBJ1-6, with D unresolved. Trimming pared 1 base from V and 7 bases from J, leaving 17 bases between. Germline V CDR1 and CDR2: MNHNS, SASEGT. The length of the CDR3 is 17 residues.

The CDR3 reads CASSVEGLGPNEQFF. In DNA form, the CDR3 reads TGTGCCAGTAGTGTCGAAGGCCTAGGCCCCAATGAGCAGTTCTTC. This chain joins TRBV19 and TRBJ2-1; D remains ambiguous. The CDR3 is made up of 15 amino acids. Germline V gene lookup returns CDR1 LNHDA and CDR2 SQIVND (reference sequence). V lost 5 bases and J 6 bases, leaving 17 bases between the germline ends.

The chain joins TRBV6-1 to TRBJ1-1; D uncertain. V was shortened by 4 bases and J by 7 bases, with 10 bases between the two germline ends. This CDR3 comprises 12 residues. The V gene's germline CDR1 is MNHNS and CDR2 SASEGT. The CDR3 region is CASSVRGVEAFF. As DNA, the CDR3 is TGTGCCAGCAGTGTCCGAGGAGTTGAAGCTTTCTTT.

This clone was observed once. The chain joins TRBV19 to TRBJ2-7; no reliable D call. CDR3 length: 12 residues. The germline gives CDR1 LNHDA, CDR2 SQIVND (reference sequence). V was cut by 3 bases and J by 5 bases, with 8 bases left in between. CDR3 sequence (DNA): TGTGCCAGTAGTATCGATGGAGACGAGCAGTACTTC. Encoded protein: CASSIDGDEQYF. The full variable domain, in which reference TRBV19 and TRBJ2-7 provide the parts outside the CDR3, is DGGITQSPKYLFRKEGQNVTLSCEQNLNHDAMYWYRQDPGQGLRLIYYSQIVNDFQKGDIAEGYSVSREKKESFPLTVTSAQKNPTAFYLCASSIDGDEQYFGPGTRLTVT.

The chain links TRBV11-3 to TRBJ1-1, with D hard to call. This CDR3 spans 13 amino acids. Germline V gene data show CDR1 as SGHNT and CDR2 as YENEEA. V lost 1 base to trimming and J lost 5 bases, with 8 bases between them. CDR3 loop: CASSLGYRTEAFF. The CDR3 DNA reads TGTGCCAGCAGCTTAGGCTATAGGACTGAAGCTTTCTTT.

The chain employs TRBV19 and TRBJ2-7, with D unresolved. The CDR3 has 14 residues. Germline CDR1 LNHDA, CDR2 SQIVND (reference sequence). The V end lost 5 bases, the J end lost 5 bases, and 16 bases lay between the germline ends. The CDR3 sequence: CASSPDGFFDEQYF. CDR3 DNA: TGTGCCAGTAGTCCCGACGGGTTCTTTGACGAGCAGTACTTC.

The rearrangement links TRBV4-3 to TRBJ1-1; D might be TRBD1 (5 bases). The CDR3 spans 16 residues. V was cut by 0 bases and J by 1 base, with 12 bases left in between. Germline CDR1 is LGHNA and CDR2 is YSLEER. The CDR3 spells CASSQDYQGRNTEAFF. For the CDR3, the DNA is TGCGCCAGCAGCCAAGATTACCAGGGAAGGAACACTGAAGCTTTCTTT.

CDR3 protein: CASSPEGTNYGYTF. The CDR3 region has the DNA TGTGCCAGTAGCCCGGAGGGGACTAACTATGGCTACACCTTC. The chain combines TRBV19 with TRBJ1-2, with D possibly being TRBD1 (5 bases). Trimming shortened V by 6 bases and J by 0 bases, and 11 bases separated the two germline ends. The CDR3 has 14 residues. Germline V gene sequence: CDR1 LNHDA, CDR2 SQIVND (reference sequence).

The chain links TRBV5-5 to TRBJ2-1, with 8 bases aligning to TRBD2. The CDR3 length is 15 residues. V shed 4 bases and J 5 bases; nucleotides not matched to a gene: 8. Germline V CDR1 and CDR2: SGHKS, YYEKEE (reference sequence). CDR3: CASSSPRGDNNEQFF. DNA for the CDR3: TGTGCCAGCAGCAGCCCGCGGGGGGACAACAATGAGCAGTTCTTC.

This clone was picked up a small number of times. The chain combines TRBV29-1 with TRBJ2-2, with D hard to call. Germline V gene sequence: CDR1 SQVTM, CDR2 ANQGSEA. The CDR3 is 11 residues long. Trimming left V 7 bases short and J 6 bases short, with 9 bases between. CDR3 sequence reads: CSAKIAGELFF. The CDR3 DNA reads as TGCAGCGCCAAGATAGCCGGGGAGCTGTTTTTT.

V gene TRBV10-3 combines with J gene TRBJ2-3; TRBD2 matches at 11 bases. Trimming took 3 bases from V and 1 from J; bases not matched to a gene: 0. The CDR3 has 15 amino acids. In germline, CDR1 is ENHRY, CDR2 SYGVKD. CDR3 nucleotide sequence: TGTGCCATCAGTGAACTAGCGGGGGGCACAGATACGCAGTATTTT. Residues: CAISELAGGTDTQYF.

J is TRBJ1-1 and V is TRBV10-3; D uncertain. CDR3 length: 15 residues. The V gene's germline CDR1 is ENHRY and CDR2 SYGVKD. V lost 4 bases and J lost 2, with 14 bases in between. The CDR3 DNA reads TGTGCCATCAGTGCGAGGCGAGACCCCAACACTGAAGCTTTCTTT. This encodes CAISARRDPNTEAFF.

The rearrangement joins TRBV6-1 to TRBJ2-5; D not resolved. The V gene lost 10 bases and the J gene lost 3 bases, with 12 bases spanning the gap. The CDR3 runs 12 residues. In germline, CDR1 is MNHNS, CDR2 SASEGT. The CDR3 reads CATVSLEETQYF. CDR3 bases: TGTGCCACCGTTTCATTAGAAGAGACCCAGTACTTC.

This rearrangement joins TRBV9 to TRBJ2-2, with D hard to call. CDR1 and CDR2 (germline): SGDLS, YYNGEE. V was shortened by 2 bases and J by 6 bases, with 8 bases between the two germline ends. This CDR3 has 13 residues. The CDR3 reads CASSVLTSGELFF. CDR3 coding DNA: TGTGCCAGCAGCGTCCTTACCTCCGGGGAGCTGTTTTTT. Using reference TRBV9 and TRBJ2-2 for the parts outside the CDR3, the full variable domain is DSGVTQTPKHLITATGQRVTLRCSPRSGDLSVYWYQQSLDQGLQFLIQYYNGEERAKGNILERFSAQQFPDLHSELNLSSLELGDSALYFCASSVLTSGELFFGEGSRLTVL.

The chain couples TRBV30 to TRBJ2-7; 7 bases are a match to TRBD2. CDR3 length equals 13 residues. The germline V gene has CDR1 GTSNPN and CDR2 SVGIG (reference sequence). J was trimmed by 0 bases and V by 3 bases; bases with no gene match: 2. Written as DNA, the CDR3 is TGTGCCTGGAGGGGGGACTACTCCTACGAGCAGTACTTC. Protein: CAWRGDYSYEQYF. The full variable domain, rest sourced from reference TRBV30 and TRBJ2-7, is SQTIHQWPATLVQPVGSPLSLECTVEGTSNPNLYWYRQAAGRGLQLLFYSVGIGQISSEVPQNLSASRPQDRQFILSSKKLLLSDSGFYLCAWRGDYSYEQYFGPGTRLTVT.

The CDR3 here is CASSLTGSHSGNTIYF. Written as DNA, the CDR3 is TGTGCCAGCAGTCTGACAGGCTCGCACTCTGGAAACACCATATATTTT. The V and J genes are TRBV27 and TRBJ1-3; tentatively, D is TRBD1 (6 bases). Looked up from germline, CDR1 is MNHEY and CDR2 is SMNVEV (reference sequence). Trimming cost V 5 bases and J 0 bases, with 14 bases left between them. The CDR3 has 16 amino acids.

V and J are TRBV2 and TRBJ2-2; unclear D gene. CDR3 length equals 14 residues. Germline V gene data show CDR1 as SNHLY and CDR2 as FYNNEI. V lost 6 bases, J lost 2 bases, and 10 bases lay in between. In nucleotides, the CDR3 is TGTGCCAGCAGGCCGGGTTTAAACACCGGGGAGCTGTTTTTT. Translated, it gives CASRPGLNTGELFF.

This clone was detected only a few times. The chain is built from TRBV28 and TRBJ1-1; 9 nucleotides line up with TRBD1. This CDR3 comprises 13 residues. V gave up 6 bases and J gave up 6 bases; unmatched junction bases: 5. Germline loops: CDR1 MDHEN, CDR2 SYDVKM. CDR3 sequence (DNA): TGTGCCAGCAGGGGACAGGGTAGGCCTGAAGCTTTCTTT. Translating gives CASRGQGRPEAFF.

This sequence joins TRBV28 and TRBJ1-2; D is undetermined. Germline V gene data show CDR1 as MDHEN and CDR2 as SYDVKM. V was cut by 3 bases and J by 7 bases, with 12 bases left in between. The CDR3 extends over 13 amino acids. This CDR3 reads CASSFGVWPGYTF. Here the CDR3 DNA reads TGTGCCAGCAGTTTCGGGGTTTGGCCTGGCTACACCTTC.

V is TRBV19 and J is TRBJ1-1; no definite D call. V gave up 1 base and J gave up 4 bases, with 10 bases separating them. The CDR3 totals 14 residues. The germline V gene encodes CDR1 LNHDA and CDR2 SQIVND (reference sequence). The CDR3 DNA reads TGTGCCAGTAGTATAGGTGGTGGGCCCACTGAAGCTTTCTTT. As protein: CASSIGGGPTEAFF.

The chain employs TRBV5-1 and TRBJ1-3; possibly TRBD1 for D (6 bases). This CDR3 contains 15 residues. Trimming removed 4 bases at V and 1 base at J, with 12 bases between. Looked up from germline, CDR1 is SGHRS and CDR2 is YFSETQ. For the CDR3, the DNA is TGCGCCAGCAGCAGAACAGGGAATTCTGGAAACACCATATATTTT. As protein: CASSRTGNSGNTIYF. Full variable domain (outside the CDR3, taken from reference TRBV5-1 and TRBJ1-3): KAGVTQTPRYLIKTRGQQVTLSCSPISGHRSVSWYQQTPGQGLQFLFEYFSETQRNKGNFPGRFSGRQFSNSRSEMNVSTLELGDSALYLCASSRTGNSGNTIYFGEGSWLTVV.

Worth noting for this clone: This CDR3 is also generated by other DNA sequences in the sample. The chain employs TRBV4-2 and TRBJ2-7, with TRBD1 matching over 12 bases. The V gene end was trimmed by 0 bases and the J gene end by 5 bases; junction bases not matched to a gene: 5. The CDR3 contains 16 residues. CDR1 is LGHNA, CDR2 YNFKEQ, per germline. This CDR3 is CASSQDPGQGAHEQYF. DNA of the CDR3: TGTGCCAGCAGCCAAGATCCGGGACAGGGGGCACACGAGCAGTACTTC.

This chain links TRBV19 with TRBJ2-2; D may be TRBD2 (7 bases). The germline gives CDR1 LNHDA, CDR2 SQIVND (reference sequence). Trimming pared 10 bases from V and 4 bases from J, leaving 16 bases between. The CDR3 is 14 amino acids. The CDR3, as DNA: TGTGCCACCAAGTCGGGGGGCGGCACCGGGGAGCTGTTTTTT. Encoded protein: CATKSGGGTGELFF.

The genes are TRBV19 and TRBJ1-6; 8 nucleotides align to TRBD1. CDR1 and CDR2 (germline): LNHDA, SQIVND (reference sequence). The CDR3 spans 14 residues. V trimming: 7 bases; J trimming: 7 bases; junction bases outside the gene matches: 6. This CDR3 is CASNSGGRNSPLHF. CDR3 nucleotide sequence: TGTGCCAGTAATTCAGGGGGCCGGAATTCACCCCTCCACTTT.

The genes are TRBV28 and TRBJ1-1; D is undetermined. The CDR3 runs to 13 residues. Germline loops: CDR1 MDHEN, CDR2 SYDVKM. Trimming removed 10 bases from V and 1 base from J, with 13 bases in between. The CDR3 sequence is CATFLPGNTEAFF. DNA for the CDR3: TGTGCCACCTTTCTCCCGGGGAACACTGAAGCTTTCTTT.

The CDR3 DNA is TGTGCCAGCAGTCCTGCTACCTTTAACGATGAGCAGTTCTTC. Protein: CASSPATFNDEQFF. The chain employs TRBV6-6 and TRBJ2-1; D is undetermined. The CDR3 covers 14 residues. CDR1 and CDR2 from the germline V gene are MNHNY and SVGAGI (reference sequence). With 5 bases removed from V and 8 bases from J, the gap between germline ends came to 16 bases.

This clone appeared once. The V call is TRBV30, the J call TRBJ1-3; the D is unclear. CDR3 length equals 13 residues. V lost 7 bases to trimming and J lost 2 bases, with 12 bases between them. CDR1 and CDR2 from the germline V gene are GTSNPN and SVGIG (reference sequence). For the CDR3, the DNA is TGTGCCTCTTGGGGTACGGCTGGAAACACCATATATTTT. It translates to CASWGTAGNTIYF.